The 3 T cell receptor beta chains listed next were all sequenced from one sample in a study of human T cells and chemical hapten exposure. Time point indicated: patch test 3, about 24 weeks after DPC sensitization. Sample treatment: therapeutic diphenylcyclopropenone sensitization with weekly scalp DPC. TCRdb re-called the RACE reads through MiXCR, storing one row per CDR3 protein. The sample lists approximately 160,000 distinct CDR3 sequences, around a quarter occurring once. This specimen was whole blood, taken in connection with sensitization to the hapten diphenylcyclopropenone (DPC). These receptors all stem from a woman aged 18-30 years with alopecia areata. Some clones in this sample may be carry-over from other donors' samples.

There are many counts of this clonotype. CDR3 bases: TGTGCCAGCAGGCCCCCGGGGAGCACAGATACGCAGTATTTT. Translation: CASRPPGSTDTQYF. The rearrangement joins TRBV6-2 or TRBV6-3 to TRBJ2-3; D possibly corresponds to TRBD2 (5 bases). The CDR3 loop spans 14 amino acids. The V gene's germline CDR1 is MNHEY and CDR2 SVGEGT. V lost 6 bases and J lost 0, with 10 bases in between.

This clonotype has just a few counts. The V call is TRBV15, the J call TRBJ2-7; no firm D call. This CDR3 region has 12 residues. With 1 base removed from V and 6 bases from J, the gap between germline ends came to 7 bases. CDR1 LNHNV and CDR2 YYDKDF come from the germline V gene (reference sequence). CDR3 region: CATSRVEPEQYF. The CDR3 nucleotides are TGTGCCACCAGCAGAGTTGAACCCGAGCAGTACTTC.

This clonotype was recorded only once. A much larger clone differs from this one at a single base, so this may be a read error. The chain joins TRBV9 to TRBJ2-7, with TRBD1 matching over 8 bases. From germline, CDR1 is SGDLS and CDR2 YYNGEE. CDR3 length: 11 residues. CDR3 nucleotide sequence: TGTGTCAGCAGCGCAGGGACAGGACAGTACTTC. The encoded protein is CVSSAGTGQYF.